This entry lists 16 T cell receptor beta chains sequenced from one sample in a study of metastatic and nonmetastatic thyroid tumors. No treatment of any kind had been given to any patient before thyroid surgery. TCRdb reanalyzed the PCR reads with MiXCR. The table includes under 55,000 clones, approximately 15% detected once. Input material: blood. The receptors come from a female donor with papillary thyroid cancer or a benign thyroid nodule (not recorded which). Some clones in this sample may be carry-over from other donors' samples.

In the case of this clone: The junction does not match germline at one end; this may be a read error. V and J are TRBV12-3 or TRBV12-4 and TRBJ1-2; 7 positions agree with TRBD1. The CDR3 is made up of 14 amino acids. The CDR3 DNA reads TGTGCCAGCAGCTACACGGACAGGCTCTATGGCCACACCTTC. Residues: CASSYTDRLYGHTF.

This clone was picked up many times. The V and J genes are TRBV7-9 and TRBJ2-7, with TRBD1 matching 8 bases. The germline V gene encodes CDR1 SEHNR and CDR2 FQNEAQ (reference sequence). Germline trimming cut 5 bases from V and 5 bases from J; bases unmatched to any gene: 11. CDR3 length equals 15 residues. CDR3 bases: TGTGCCAGCAGCCGTGGACAGGGCTATCGAGACGAGCAGTACTTC. Translating it yields CASSRGQGYRDEQYF. Filled out from reference TRBV7-9 and TRBJ2-7, the complete variable domain reads DTGVSQNPRHKITKRGQNVTFRCDPISEHNRLYWYRQTLGQGPEFLTYFQNEAQLEKSRLLSDRFSAERPKGSFSTLEIQRTEQGDSAMYLCASSRGQGYRDEQYFGPGTRLTVT.

This clone has a count of ten or more. CDR3 DNA: TGTGCCAGCAGTCCGATAAACAGGGGAGCGGATCAGCCCCAGCATTTT. Its protein product is CASSPINRGADQPQHF. The chain uses TRBV27 and TRBJ1-5, with 7 bases lining up with TRBD1. V trimming: 5 bases; J trimming: 5 bases; junction bases outside the gene matches: 12. CDR1 is MNHEY and CDR2 is SMNVEV in the germline V gene (reference sequence). This CDR3 is 16 amino acids long.

This clone was seen many times. This chain uses TRBV5-5 with TRBJ1-2; no definite D call. Germline V lookup: CDR1 SGHKS, CDR2 YYEKEE (reference sequence). Trimming cost V 4 bases and J 5 bases, with 21 bases left between them. The CDR3 totals 16 residues. In nucleotides, the CDR3 is TGTGCCAGCAGCACACAAGAGGCAGCCTTGAGTTATGGCTACACCTTC. This codes for CASSTQEAALSYGYTF.

Comments on this clone: The germline gene is not matched at one end of the junction; a read error may be the cause. V usage is TRBV28 and J usage is TRBJ1-1; possible D gene TRBD1, 6 bases. The CDR3 is made up of 17 amino acids. CDR1 MDHEN and CDR2 SYDVKM come from the germline V gene. The CDR3 nucleotides are TGTGCCAACAGTTCCCACCCCTGGGGGCGGTTTCAGTCTGAAGCTTTCTTT. This sequence encodes CANSSHPWGRFQSEAFF.

To note about this clone: A junction end diverges from the germline sequence, so it may reflect a read error. The rearrangement uses TRBV20-1 and TRBJ2-3, with D hard to call. Germline CDR1 DFQATT, CDR2 SNEGSKA (reference sequence). The CDR3 length is 12 residues. The CDR3 coding sequence is TGCAGTGCTAGGTGGGGTGTGTATACGCAATATTTT. This codes for CSARWGVYTQYF.

As concerns this clone: One end of the junction fails to match germline, which may point to a read error. The chain employs TRBV27 and TRBJ2-7; TRBD1 might be the D (6 bases). This CDR3 region has 13 residues. Per germline, CDR1 MNHEY and CDR2 SMNVEV (reference sequence). CDR3: CVSSYDRYYEQYF. The CDR3 bases are TGTGTCAGCAGTTACGACAGGTACTACGAGCAGTACTTC.

This clone has a count of ten or more. J is TRBJ2-1 and V is TRBV15, with TRBD2 matching over 11 bases. This CDR3 is 16 amino acids long. Trimming at V came to 4 bases and at J to 3 bases, leaving 5 bases not matched to a gene. The germline V gene has CDR1 LNHNV and CDR2 YYDKDF (reference sequence). Here the CDR3 reads CATSKKTSGDYNEQFF. The CDR3 nucleotides are TGTGCCACCAGCAAAAAGACTAGCGGGGACTACAATGAGCAGTTCTTC.

This clone was detected only once. V is TRBV5-1 and J is TRBJ2-7; the D gene is possibly TRBD2 (5 bases). Germline CDR1 reads SGHRS; CDR2 reads YFSETQ. CDR3 length equals 14 residues. Trimming removed 3 bases at V and 2 bases at J, with 12 bases between. The CDR3 DNA follows: TGCGCCAGCAGCTCCGCCCGGAGGCCCTACGAGCAGTACTTC. It is translated as CASSSARRPYEQYF.

Comment on this clone: A junction boundary mismatches the germline segment, possibly from a read error. The CDR3 loop reads CASSSLGASSYDQYF. Written as DNA, the CDR3 is TGTGCCAGCAGTTCTCTAGGCGCCAGCTCCTACGACCAGTACTTC. The chain is built from TRBV12-3 or TRBV12-4 and TRBJ2-7, with no clear D. The CDR3 has 15 residues.

This clone occurred many times. This rearrangement joins TRBV12-3 or TRBV12-4 to TRBJ2-2, with D maybe TRBD1 (5 bases). There are 15 residues in the CDR3. The V gene lost 7 bases and the J gene lost 6 bases, with 18 bases spanning the gap. Here the CDR3 DNA reads TGTGCCAGCATCAGCAGGACAAGAAAGGCCGGGGAGCTGTTTTTT. Residues: CASISRTRKAGELFF.

This clone is judged medium-sized (0.01 to 0.1%). The rearrangement links TRBV6-1 to TRBJ2-7, with no clear D. CDR3 size: 13 residues. Germline V gives CDR1 MNHNS, CDR2 SASEGT. V lost 7 bases and J 3 bases, leaving 13 bases between the germline ends. CDR3 in amino acids: CASTAPGLYEQYF. CDR3 in DNA: TGTGCCAGCACTGCCCCCGGCCTCTACGAGCAGTACTTC.

Note on this clone: One end of the junction does not line up with germline, which may come from a read error. V is TRBV6-1 and J is TRBJ2-3, with a tentative D call TRBD2 (5 bases). The CDR3 is 16 residues long. Looked up from germline, CDR1 is MNHNS and CDR2 is SASEGT. The CDR3 here is CASSGRETDATDTQYF. CDR3 sequence (DNA): TGTGCCAGCAGTGGTCGGGAAACGGACGCCACAGACACGCAGTATTTT.

This clone appeared many times. V usage is TRBV12-3 or TRBV12-4 and J usage is TRBJ1-5; 9 nucleotides align to TRBD1. CDR3 size: 15 residues. The trim removed 4 bases at V and 4 bases at J, leaving 5 bases unmatched. The CDR3 DNA reads TGTGCCAGCAGTTCGGACAGGGGTAGAAATCAGCCCCAGCATTTT. Translation: CASSSDRGRNQPQHF.

This clone has a handful of counts. The chain uses TRBV27 and TRBJ1-2; D is perhaps TRBD1 (5 bases). The V gene's germline CDR1 is MNHEY and CDR2 SMNVEV (reference sequence). Trimming removed 5 bases from V and 7 bases from J, with 26 bases in between. The CDR3 runs 17 residues. The chain's CDR3 is CASSPLGFDSDGGGYTF. In nucleotides, the CDR3 is TGTGCCAGCAGTCCGTTGGGGTTTGACAGTGACGGCGGTGGCTACACCTTC.

Regarding this clone: The junction departs from germline at one end; a sequencing error may be responsible. The rearrangement links TRBV6-1 to TRBJ1-5; D might be TRBD1 (6 bases). This CDR3 has 15 residues. The V gene's germline CDR1 is MNHNS and CDR2 SASEGT. The DNA for the CDR3 is TGTGCCAGTAGTGAACAGGGAAATAGCAATGAGCCCCAGCATTTT. It is translated as CASSEQGNSNEPQHF.